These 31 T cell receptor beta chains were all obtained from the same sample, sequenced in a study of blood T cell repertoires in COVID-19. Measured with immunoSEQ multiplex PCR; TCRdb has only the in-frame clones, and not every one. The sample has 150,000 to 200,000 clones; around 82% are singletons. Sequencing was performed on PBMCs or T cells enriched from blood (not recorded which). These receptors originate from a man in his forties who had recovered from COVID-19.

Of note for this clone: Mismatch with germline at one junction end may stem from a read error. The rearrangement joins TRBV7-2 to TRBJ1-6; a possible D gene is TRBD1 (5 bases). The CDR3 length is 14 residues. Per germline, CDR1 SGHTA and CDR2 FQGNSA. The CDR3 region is CASSLGVRIQGLSF. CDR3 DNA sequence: TGTGCCAGCAGCTTAGGAGTAAGGATCCAGGGCCTGAGCTTT.

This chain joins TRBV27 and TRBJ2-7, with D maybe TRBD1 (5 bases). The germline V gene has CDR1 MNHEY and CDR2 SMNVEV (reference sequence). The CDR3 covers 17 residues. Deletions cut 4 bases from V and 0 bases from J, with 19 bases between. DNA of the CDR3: TGTGCCAGCAGTTCCCTCCCCCCGACAGACAGCTCCTACGAGCAGTACTTC. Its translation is CASSSLPPTDSSYEQYF.

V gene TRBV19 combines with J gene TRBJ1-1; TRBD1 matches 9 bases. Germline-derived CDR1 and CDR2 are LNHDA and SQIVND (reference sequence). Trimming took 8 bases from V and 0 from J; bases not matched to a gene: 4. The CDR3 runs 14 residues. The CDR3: CASFGTGLNTEAFF. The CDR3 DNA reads TGTGCCAGTTTCGGGACAGGGCTGAACACTGAAGCTTTCTTT. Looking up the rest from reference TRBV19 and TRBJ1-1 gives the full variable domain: DGGITQSPKYLFRKEGQNVTLSCEQNLNHDAMYWYRQDPGQGLRLIYYSQIVNDFQKGDIAEGYSVSREKKESFPLTVTSAQKNPTAFYLCASFGTGLNTEAFFGQGTRLTVV.

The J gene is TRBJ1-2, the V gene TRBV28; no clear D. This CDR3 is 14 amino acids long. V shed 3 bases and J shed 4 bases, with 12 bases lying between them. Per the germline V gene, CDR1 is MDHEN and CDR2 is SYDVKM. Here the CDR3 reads CASSLGSPLYGYTF. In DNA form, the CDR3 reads TGTGCCAGCAGTTTGGGCAGTCCTCTCTATGGCTACACCTTC.

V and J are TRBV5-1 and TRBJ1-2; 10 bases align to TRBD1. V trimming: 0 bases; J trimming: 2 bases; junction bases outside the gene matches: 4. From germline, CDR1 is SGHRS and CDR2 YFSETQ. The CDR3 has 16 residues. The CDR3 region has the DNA TGCGCCAGCAGCTTGGCCCCGGGACAGGGGAACTATGGCTACACCTTC. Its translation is CASSLAPGQGNYGYTF.

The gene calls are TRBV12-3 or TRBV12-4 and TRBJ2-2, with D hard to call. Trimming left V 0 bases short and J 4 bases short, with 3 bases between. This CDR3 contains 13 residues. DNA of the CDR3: TGTGCCAGCAGTTTAGCGGCCACCGGGGAGCTGTTTTTT. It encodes CASSLAATGELFF.

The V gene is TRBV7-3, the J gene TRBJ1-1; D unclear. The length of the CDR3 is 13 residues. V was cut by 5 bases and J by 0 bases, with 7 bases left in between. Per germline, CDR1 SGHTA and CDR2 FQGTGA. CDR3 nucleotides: TGTGCCAGCAGCCCCGCAGTGAACACTGAAGCTTTCTTT. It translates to CASSPAVNTEAFF.

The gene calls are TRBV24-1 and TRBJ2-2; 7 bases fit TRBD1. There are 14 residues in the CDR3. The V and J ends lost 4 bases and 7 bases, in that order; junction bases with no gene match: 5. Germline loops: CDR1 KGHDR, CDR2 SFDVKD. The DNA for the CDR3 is TGTGCCACCAGTGACCCGGGACAGAGCGGGGAGCTGTTTTTT. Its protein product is CATSDPGQSGELFF.

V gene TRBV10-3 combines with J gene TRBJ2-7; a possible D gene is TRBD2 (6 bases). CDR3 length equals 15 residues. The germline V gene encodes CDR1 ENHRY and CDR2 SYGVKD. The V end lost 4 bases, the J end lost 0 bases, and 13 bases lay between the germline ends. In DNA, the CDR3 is TGTGCCATCAGTGGTGGAGCGGGTCGCTCCTACGAGCAGTACTTC. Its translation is CAISGGAGRSYEQYF.

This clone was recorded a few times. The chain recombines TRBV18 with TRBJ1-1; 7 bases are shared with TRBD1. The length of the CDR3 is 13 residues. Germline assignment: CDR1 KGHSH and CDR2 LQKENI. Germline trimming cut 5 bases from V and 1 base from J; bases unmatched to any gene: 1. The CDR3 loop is CASSRQGNTEAFF. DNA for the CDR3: TGTGCCAGCTCAAGACAGGGGAACACTGAAGCTTTCTTT.

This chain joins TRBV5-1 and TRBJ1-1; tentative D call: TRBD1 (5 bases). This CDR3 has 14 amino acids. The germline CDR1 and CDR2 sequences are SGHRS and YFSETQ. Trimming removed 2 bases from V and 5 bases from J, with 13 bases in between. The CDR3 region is CASSFQGKGTEAFF. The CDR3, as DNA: TGCGCCAGCAGCTTCCAAGGGAAGGGGACTGAAGCTTTCTTT.

CDR3 region: CASSLVGGGSYEQYV. The DNA for the CDR3 is TGTGCCAGCAGCTTAGTAGGGGGTGGGTCCTACGAGCAGTACGTC. V and J are TRBV7-2 and TRBJ2-7; D may be TRBD1 (6 bases). Trimming stripped 1 base from V and 1 base from J, with 11 bases between. CDR1 and CDR2 from the germline V gene are SGHTA and FQGNSA. The CDR3 totals 15 residues.

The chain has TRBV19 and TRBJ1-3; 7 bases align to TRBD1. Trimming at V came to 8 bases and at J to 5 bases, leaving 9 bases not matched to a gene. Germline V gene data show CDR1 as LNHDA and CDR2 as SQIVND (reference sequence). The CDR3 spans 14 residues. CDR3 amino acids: CASGRQGSRNTIYF. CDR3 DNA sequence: TGTGCCAGTGGACGACAGGGCTCACGAAACACCATATATTTT.

The CDR3: CASSPGTRLYNEQFF. The CDR3 region has the DNA TGTGCCAGCAGTCCCGGGACACGGCTCTACAATGAGCAGTTCTTC. V gene TRBV2 combines with J gene TRBJ2-1; maybe TRBD1 (6 bases). The CDR3 extends over 15 amino acids. V was cut by 5 bases and J by 3 bases, with 14 bases left in between. Germline V gives CDR1 SNHLY, CDR2 FYNNEI.

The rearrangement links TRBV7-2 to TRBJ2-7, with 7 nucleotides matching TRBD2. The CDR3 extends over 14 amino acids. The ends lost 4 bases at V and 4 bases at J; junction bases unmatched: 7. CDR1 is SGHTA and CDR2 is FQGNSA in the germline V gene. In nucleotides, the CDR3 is TGTGCCAGCAGCTACCCTAGCGGTCGATACGAGCAGTACTTC. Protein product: CASSYPSGRYEQYF.

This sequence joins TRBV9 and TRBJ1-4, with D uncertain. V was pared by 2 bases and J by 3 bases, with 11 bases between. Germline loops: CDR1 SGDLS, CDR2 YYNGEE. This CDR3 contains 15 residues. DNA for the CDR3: TGTGCCAGCAGCGTCGGCGGGATCTCTAATGAAAAACTGTTTTTT. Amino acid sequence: CASSVGGISNEKLFF.

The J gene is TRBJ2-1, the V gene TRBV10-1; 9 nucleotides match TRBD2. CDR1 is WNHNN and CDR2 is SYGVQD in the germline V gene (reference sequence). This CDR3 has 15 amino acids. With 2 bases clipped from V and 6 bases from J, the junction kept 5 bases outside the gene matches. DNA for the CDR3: TGCGCCAGCAGTGAGGGAATAGCGGGAGTCAATGAGCAGTTCTTC. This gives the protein CASSEGIAGVNEQFF.

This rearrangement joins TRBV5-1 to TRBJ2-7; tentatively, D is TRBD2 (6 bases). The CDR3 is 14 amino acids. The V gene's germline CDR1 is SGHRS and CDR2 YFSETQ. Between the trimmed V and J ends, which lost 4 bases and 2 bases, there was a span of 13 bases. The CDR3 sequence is CASSPGGGTYEQYF. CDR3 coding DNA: TGCGCCAGCAGCCCCGGCGGCGGGACCTACGAGCAGTACTTC. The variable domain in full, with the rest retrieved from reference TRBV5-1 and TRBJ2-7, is KAGVTQTPRYLIKTRGQQVTLSCSPISGHRSVSWYQQTPGQGLQFLFEYFSETQRNKGNFPGRFSGRQFSNSRSEMNVSTLELGDSALYLCASSPGGGTYEQYFGPGTRLTVT.

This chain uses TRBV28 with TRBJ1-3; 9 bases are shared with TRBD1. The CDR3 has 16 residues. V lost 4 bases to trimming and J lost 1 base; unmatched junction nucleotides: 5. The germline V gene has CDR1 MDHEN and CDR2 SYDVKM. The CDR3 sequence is CASSSPTGGSGNTIYF. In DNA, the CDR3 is TGTGCCAGCAGTTCCCCGACAGGGGGTTCTGGAAACACCATATATTTT. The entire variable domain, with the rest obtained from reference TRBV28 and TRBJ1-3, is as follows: DVKVTQSSRYLVKRTGEKVFLECVQDMDHENMFWYRQDPGLGLRLIYFSYDVKMKEKGDIPEGYSVSREKKERFSLILESASTNQTSMYLCASSSPTGGSGNTIYFGEGSWLTVV.

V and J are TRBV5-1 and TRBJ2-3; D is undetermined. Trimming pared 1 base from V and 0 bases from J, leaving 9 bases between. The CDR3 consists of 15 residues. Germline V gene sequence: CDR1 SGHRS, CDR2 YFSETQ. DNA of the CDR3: TGCGCCAGCAGCTTGTCCGTATTAAGCACAGATACGCAGTATTTT. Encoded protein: CASSLSVLSTDTQYF.

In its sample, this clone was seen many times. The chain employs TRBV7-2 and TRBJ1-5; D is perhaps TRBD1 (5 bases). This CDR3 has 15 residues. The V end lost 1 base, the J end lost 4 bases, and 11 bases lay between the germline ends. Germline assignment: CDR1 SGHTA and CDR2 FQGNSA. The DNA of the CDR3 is TGTGCCAGCAGCTTAGGGGGCCTTGGGAATCAGCCCCAGCATTTT. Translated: CASSLGGLGNQPQHF.

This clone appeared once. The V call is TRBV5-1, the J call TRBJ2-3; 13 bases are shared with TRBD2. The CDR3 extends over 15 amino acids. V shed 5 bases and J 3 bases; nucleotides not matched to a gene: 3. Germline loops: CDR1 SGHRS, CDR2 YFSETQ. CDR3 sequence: CASRGTSGVTDTQYF. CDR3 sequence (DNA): TGCGCCAGCAGGGGGACTAGCGGGGTTACAGATACGCAGTATTTT.

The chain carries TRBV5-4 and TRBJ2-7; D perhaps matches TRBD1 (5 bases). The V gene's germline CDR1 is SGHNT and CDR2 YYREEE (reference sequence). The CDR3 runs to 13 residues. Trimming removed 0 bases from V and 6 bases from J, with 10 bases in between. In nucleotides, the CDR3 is TGTGCCAGCAGCTTGGACAGGATGGTCGAGCAGTACTTC. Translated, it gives CASSLDRMVEQYF.

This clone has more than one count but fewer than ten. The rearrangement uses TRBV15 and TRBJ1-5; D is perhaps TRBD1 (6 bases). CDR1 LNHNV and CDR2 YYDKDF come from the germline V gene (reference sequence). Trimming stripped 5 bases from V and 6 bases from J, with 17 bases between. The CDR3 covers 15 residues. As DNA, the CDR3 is TGTGCCACCAGCCGAGGCGGGGGGCGAGGTCAGCCCCAGCATTTT. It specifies CATSRGGGRGQPQHF. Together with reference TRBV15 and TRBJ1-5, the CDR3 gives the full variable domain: DAMVIQNPRYQVTQFGKPVTLSCSQTLNHNVMYWYQQKSSQAPKLLFHYYDKDFNNEADTPDNFQSRRPNTSFCFLDIRSPGLGDTAMYLCATSRGGGRGQPQHFGDGTRLSIL.

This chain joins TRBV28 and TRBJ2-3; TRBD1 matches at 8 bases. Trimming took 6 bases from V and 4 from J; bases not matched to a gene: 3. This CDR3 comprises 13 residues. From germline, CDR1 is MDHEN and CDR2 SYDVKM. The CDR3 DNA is TGTGCCAGCAGCCCAGGGGGCCCAGATACGCAGTATTTT. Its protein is CASSPGGPDTQYF.

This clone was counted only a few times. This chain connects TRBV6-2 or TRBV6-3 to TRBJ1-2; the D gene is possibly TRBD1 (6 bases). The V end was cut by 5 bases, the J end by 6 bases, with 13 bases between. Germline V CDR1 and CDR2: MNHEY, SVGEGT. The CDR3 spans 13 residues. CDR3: CASSRFNRDGYTF. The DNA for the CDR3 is TGTGCCAGCAGTCGATTCAACAGGGATGGCTACACCTTC.

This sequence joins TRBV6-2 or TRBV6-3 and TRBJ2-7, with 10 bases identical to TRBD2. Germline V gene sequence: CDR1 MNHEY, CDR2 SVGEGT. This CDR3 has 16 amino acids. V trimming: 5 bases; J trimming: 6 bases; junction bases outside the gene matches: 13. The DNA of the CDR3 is TGTGCCAGCAGTCCCCCGGGACTAGCGAACTTACGCGAGCAGTACGTC. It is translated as CASSPPGLANLREQYV.

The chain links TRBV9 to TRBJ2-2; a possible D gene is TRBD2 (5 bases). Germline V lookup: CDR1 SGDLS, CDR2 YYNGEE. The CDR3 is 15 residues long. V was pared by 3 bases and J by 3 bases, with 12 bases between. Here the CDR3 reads CASSARAAYTGELFF. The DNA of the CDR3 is TGTGCCAGCAGCGCTAGAGCGGCGTACACCGGGGAGCTGTTTTTT.

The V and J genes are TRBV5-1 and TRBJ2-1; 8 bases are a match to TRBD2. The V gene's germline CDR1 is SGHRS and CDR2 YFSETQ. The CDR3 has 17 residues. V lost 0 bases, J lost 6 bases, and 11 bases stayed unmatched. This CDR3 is CASSLAGGSGVSNEQFF. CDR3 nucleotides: TGCGCCAGCAGCTTGGCCGGCGGTAGCGGGGTCTCCAATGAGCAGTTCTTC.

The CDR3 DNA reads as TGTGCCACCAGTGACCGCCTACAGGGAGGCTACACCTTC. Its protein is CATSDRLQGGYTF. V gene TRBV24-1 combines with J gene TRBJ1-2; TRBD1 is a possible D gene (6 bases). CDR3 length: 13 residues. CDR1 KGHDR and CDR2 SFDVKD come from the germline V gene. V lost 4 bases, J lost 8 bases, and 13 bases lay in between.

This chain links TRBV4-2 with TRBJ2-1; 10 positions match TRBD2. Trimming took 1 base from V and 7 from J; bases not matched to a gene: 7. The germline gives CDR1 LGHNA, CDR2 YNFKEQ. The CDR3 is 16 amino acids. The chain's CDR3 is CASSQGGLAGVNEQFF. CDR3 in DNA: TGTGCCAGCAGCCAAGGGGGGCTAGCGGGAGTAAATGAGCAGTTCTTC.